One sample yielded the 20 T cell receptor beta chains listed below, sequenced in a study of a mutant IDH1 vaccine in newly diagnosed glioma. Antigens for these TCRs are unknown. The time point is: week 23, last vaccination. Vaccination comprised doses that each held 300 ug of mutant IDH1 20-mer peptide, plus topical imiquimod. Only in-frame clones appear in the TCRdb table, and some are missing; sequencing was by immunoSEQ multiplex PCR. The sample holds tens of thousands of clones, 85% seen once. The sequencing used PBMCs, collected from a glioma patient whose treatment included an IDH1 peptide vaccine. The receptors derive from a woman aged 45-60 years with glioma.

The chain has TRBV6-1 and TRBJ1-1; TRBD1 aligns across 8 bases. Germline V CDR1 and CDR2: MNHNS, SASEGT. The ends lost 7 bases at V and 2 bases at J; junction bases unmatched: 9. This CDR3 region has 15 residues. The CDR3 sequence: CASNPGTGYNTEAFF. The CDR3 region has the DNA TGTGCCAGCAACCCCGGGACAGGTTATAACACTGAAGCTTTCTTT.

The V and J genes are TRBV2 and TRBJ2-2; no reliable D call. Germline CDR1 and CDR2: SNHLY and FYNNEI. This CDR3 spans 14 amino acids. V lost 5 bases and J lost 1, with 8 bases in between. This CDR3 reads CASSLTENTGELFF. Written as DNA, the CDR3 is TGTGCCAGCAGTTTAACAGAGAACACCGGGGAGCTGTTTTTT.

The chain recombines TRBV7-8 with TRBJ2-7, with 8 bases aligning to TRBD1. J lost 2 bases, V lost 5 bases, and 11 bases had no gene match. There are 16 residues in the CDR3. Germline V gene data show CDR1 as SGHVS and CDR2 as FQNEAQ. The CDR3 nucleotides are TGTGCCAGCAGCCAGGATCGCAGGGGGCCCACCTACGAGCAGTACTTC. Its protein is CASSQDRRGPTYEQYF. The complete variable domain, with remaining parts taken from reference TRBV7-8 and TRBJ2-7, reads GAGVSQSPRYKVAKRGQDVALRCDPISGHVSLFWYQQALGQGPEFLTYFQNEAQLDKSGLPSDRFFAERPEGSVSTLKIQRTQQEDSAVYLCASSQDRRGPTYEQYFGPGTRLTVT.

The chain links TRBV6-5 to TRBJ2-1; 10 bases fit TRBD2. The CDR3 sequence is 15 residues long. Germline CDR1 reads MNHEY; CDR2 reads SVGAGI. V shed 0 bases, J shed 9 bases, and the junction held 5 bases outside the gene matches. CDR3 in DNA: TGTGCCAGCAGTTACTCAAGCGGGAGGGTTACTGAGCAGTTCTTC. Its translation is CASSYSSGRVTEQFF.

The J gene is TRBJ2-7, the V gene TRBV6-1; 10 bases align to TRBD1. Germline loops: CDR1 MNHNS, CDR2 SASEGT. This CDR3 contains 15 residues. V lost 7 bases and J lost 4; bases outside the gene matches: 10. The chain's CDR3 is CASITPTGGAYEQYF. As DNA, the CDR3 is TGTGCCAGCATCACCCCGACAGGGGGCGCTTACGAGCAGTACTTC.

The chain links TRBV7-8 to TRBJ1-5; no definite D call. The germline CDR1 and CDR2 sequences are SGHVS and FQNEAQ. This CDR3 contains 15 residues. V was trimmed by 3 bases and J by 4 bases, leaving 13 bases between them. Written as DNA, the CDR3 is TGTGCCAGCAGCTTTCGTTGGGGAGGGAATCAGCCCCAGCATTTT. Translation: CASSFRWGGNQPQHF.

This rearrangement joins TRBV10-3 to TRBJ2-7; 7 bases agree with TRBD2. With 0 bases clipped from V and 6 bases from J, the junction kept 5 bases outside the gene matches. This CDR3 spans 14 amino acids. Germline-derived CDR1 and CDR2 are ENHRY and SYGVKD. CDR3 in DNA: TGTGCCATCAGTGAGTCGGACGGGGAGGGCGAGCAGTACTTC. Amino acid sequence: CAISESDGEGEQYF.

The chain carries TRBV19 and TRBJ2-1, with 7 bases identical to TRBD2. The CDR3 is 14 residues long. The V gene end was trimmed by 7 bases and the J gene end by 2 bases; junction bases not matched to a gene: 5. Looked up from germline, CDR1 is LNHDA and CDR2 is SQIVND (reference sequence). CDR3 protein: CASKEGGAYNEQFF. CDR3 nucleotide sequence: TGTGCCAGTAAGGAGGGAGGGGCCTACAATGAGCAGTTCTTC.

The chain is built from TRBV5-1 and TRBJ2-7; D may be TRBD1 (7 bases). CDR1 is SGHRS, CDR2 YFSETQ, per germline. This CDR3 has 16 residues. Trimming cost V 3 bases and J 6 bases, with 22 bases left between them. CDR3 coding DNA: TGCGCCAGCAGCTCCCGCCGACAGGGACTCGATGGCGAGCAGTACTTC. Translated, it gives CASSSRRQGLDGEQYF.

The gene calls are TRBV18 and TRBJ2-3; 10 bases match TRBD1. Losses at the gene ends were 4 bases for V and 4 bases for J; bases not matched to a gene: 5. Germline loops: CDR1 KGHSH, CDR2 LQKENI. This CDR3 comprises 15 residues. This CDR3 is CASSRDRGRADTQYF. The CDR3 DNA follows: TGTGCCAGCTCACGAGACAGGGGGCGGGCAGATACGCAGTATTTT.

The DNA of the CDR3 is TGCGCCAGCAGCTTGGGAGGGACAGGGAGGCCCTCCGATACGCAGTATTTT. Residues: CASSLGGTGRPSDTQYF. V is TRBV5-1 and J is TRBJ2-3; TRBD1 aligns across 9 bases. This CDR3 spans 17 amino acids. Trimming removed 0 bases from V and 6 bases from J; junction bases left unmatched: 11. The germline V gene has CDR1 SGHRS and CDR2 YFSETQ.

This clone has a single count. The rearrangement uses TRBV18 and TRBJ2-3; 13 bases agree with TRBD2. CDR3 size: 16 residues. The V segment lost 0 bases and the J segment 3 bases; nucleotides outside the gene matches: 0. CDR1 KGHSH and CDR2 LQKENI come from the germline V gene. The CDR3 region is CASSPPLAGGTDTQYF. CDR3 sequence (DNA): TGTGCCAGCTCACCACCACTAGCGGGAGGGACAGATACGCAGTATTTT.

This clone was counted only a few times. This chain connects TRBV10-1 to TRBJ2-7, with D possibly called TRBD1 or TRBD2 (5 bases each). Per germline, CDR1 WNHNN and CDR2 SYGVQD (reference sequence). V lost 6 bases and J lost 3, with 18 bases in between. The CDR3 length is 15 residues. As DNA, the CDR3 is TGCGCCAGCAGACGCGCCGGGACGAACTGCTACGAGCAGTACTTC. Its protein product is CASRRAGTNCYEQYF.

The chain's CDR3 is CASSWLDTGELFF. CDR3 sequence (DNA): TGTGCCAGCAGCTGGTTAGACACCGGGGAGCTGTTTTTT. The chain couples TRBV6-1 to TRBJ2-2; D not resolved. The ends were cut back, 6 bases at V and 3 bases at J, with 8 bases in the middle. Germline assignment: CDR1 MNHNS and CDR2 SASEGT. There are 13 residues in the CDR3.

This clone came up once. The CDR3 DNA sequence: TGTGCCAGCAGCTTAGGACTAGCCCCAGATACGCAGTATTTT. This codes for CASSLGLAPDTQYF. V usage is TRBV7-2 and J usage is TRBJ2-3; 7 nucleotides match TRBD2. Germline V gene sequence: CDR1 SGHTA, CDR2 FQGNSA. This CDR3 is 14 amino acids long. With V trimmed by 1 base and J by 4 bases, 2 bases remained unmatched.

V gene TRBV11-3 combines with J gene TRBJ2-1, with no clear D. The V gene lost 3 bases and the J gene lost 5 bases, with 8 bases spanning the gap. Germline assignment: CDR1 SGHNT and CDR2 YENEEA. The CDR3 totals 13 residues. The CDR3 region is CASSFGMDNEQFF. The CDR3 DNA reads TGTGCCAGCAGCTTTGGTATGGACAATGAGCAGTTCTTC.

V gene TRBV15 combines with J gene TRBJ2-1; 11 positions agree with TRBD1. Germline loops: CDR1 LNHNV, CDR2 YYDKDF (reference sequence). V trimming: 0 bases; J trimming: 6 bases; junction bases outside the gene matches: 7. The CDR3 loop spans 17 amino acids. DNA of the CDR3: TGTGCCACCAGCAGAGATTTACCCGGGACAGGGGGCAATGAGCAGTTCTTC. It yields the protein CATSRDLPGTGGNEQFF. The complete variable domain, with remaining parts taken from reference TRBV15 and TRBJ2-1, reads DAMVIQNPRYQVTQFGKPVTLSCSQTLNHNVMYWYQQKSSQAPKLLFHYYDKDFNNEADTPDNFQSRRPNTSFCFLDIRSPGLGDTAMYLCATSRDLPGTGGNEQFFGPGTRLTVL.

CDR3 sequence (DNA): TGTGCCAGCAGCTCCATCTCAGGGGGTGGTGAACCTGAAGCTTTCTTT. It translates to CASSSISGGGEPEAFF. The V call is TRBV7-9, the J call TRBJ1-1, with 7 bases identical to TRBD1. The CDR3 has 16 amino acids. Germline values: CDR1 SEHNR, CDR2 FQNEAQ (reference sequence). Trimming at V came to 4 bases and at J to 6 bases, leaving 14 bases not matched to a gene.

This chain joins TRBV2 and TRBJ1-1; tentative D call: TRBD1 (5 bases). The ends were cut back, 6 bases at V and 0 bases at J, with 11 bases in the middle. The V gene's germline CDR1 is SNHLY and CDR2 FYNNEI. The CDR3 has 14 amino acids. CDR3 coding DNA: TGTGCCAGCAGGCCAGGACACATGAACACTGAAGCTTTCTTT. Amino acid sequence: CASRPGHMNTEAFF.

V gene TRBV19 combines with J gene TRBJ2-2; 10 bases fit TRBD2. Germline loops: CDR1 LNHDA, CDR2 SQIVND (reference sequence). V was pared by 6 bases and J by 1 base, with 5 bases of the junction left unmatched. CDR3 length: 16 amino acids. The CDR3 is CASSRPSGRNTGELFF. DNA for the CDR3: TGTGCCAGTAGCCGACCTAGCGGGAGGAACACCGGGGAGCTGTTTTTT.